This note documents a single TCR beta chain sequence. The antigen is undetermined. This entry belongs to a study of T cell responses to AZD1222 COVID-19 vaccine. Regarding the study as a whole: Distributed over spike, vaccine-associated CD4 TCRs predominated at 160-218 and 743-854.

CDR1 is ENHRY, CDR2 SYGVKD, per germline. The V end was cut by 6 bases, the J end by 0 bases, with 2 bases between. The CDR3 runs 11 residues. Profiled with immunoSEQ multiplex PCR; TCRdb holds only in-frame clones, not every one. The sample contains about 140,000 clones, around nine tenths of which appear only once. Sequencing was performed on peripheral blood, taken on day 0 of AZD1222 vaccination. This sequence originates from an adult in good health. V and J are TRBV10-3 and TRBJ2-5; no firm D call. CDR3 in amino acids: CAIRNQETQYF. In DNA form, the CDR3 reads TGTGCCATCAGGAACCAAGAGACCCAGTACTTC.